Reported below is one T cell receptor beta chain. The antigen remains undetermined. This specimen belongs to a study of response to subunit inactivated influenza vaccine. The CDR3 is made up of 19 amino acids. Trimming took off 4 bases at V and 8 bases at J, with 31 bases between the two ends. CDR1 is SGHRS, CDR2 YFSETQ, per germline. General study points: It was the authors' suggestion that each seasonal influenza vaccination recruits few new T cells.

TCRdb itself ran the RT-PCR reads through MiXCR, one entry per CDR3 protein. The sample yields about 800,000 distinct CDR3 sequences, around 20% seen once. This sequence was found in a man aged 50-59 years who received an inactivated influenza vaccine. The chain has TRBV5-1 and TRBJ2-1; possibly TRBD1 for D (7 bases). The sample consisted of PBMCs from blood, taken roughly 5 days after vaccination. The CDR3 sequence: CASSGAIGGAGNGQDEQFF. The CDR3 nucleotides are TGCGCCAGCAGCGGGGCCATAGGGGGCGCGGGGAATGGTCAGGATGAGCAGTTCTTC.